This T cell receptor (beta chain) was sequenced in a study of cytomegalovirus exposure and HLA in healthy donors. General study results and limits: Sequence variants that were highly shared formed a cluster that was likely a sequencing artifact. There were some V segments, including TRBV6-2 and TRBV6-3, excluded as indistinguishable.

PCR used 60 Vbeta primers and 13 Jbeta primers. Libraries were prepared by immunoSEQ multiplex PCR; TCRdb keeps only in-frame clonotypes and omits some of them. The data hold 150,000 to 200,000 clones, with about 80% observed a single time. V lost 1 base and J 1 base, leaving 11 bases between the germline ends. This CDR3 comprises 15 residues. Germline CDR1 is SGHRS and CDR2 is YFSETQ. About this clone: Its antigen is unknown.

Material: PBMCs. The clonotype was recovered from a man aged 40-50 years in good health and CMV-seronegative. V usage is TRBV5-1 and J usage is TRBJ2-5; D uncertain. The CDR3 coding sequence is TGCGCCAGCAGCTTGTTTGGAGCAGTCCAAGAGACCCAGTACTTC. Translating gives CASSLFGAVQETQYF.